The 19 T cell receptor beta chains presented below share a single source sample, sequenced in a study of T-cell reconstitution after alpha-beta-depleted transplantation in children. Researchers prepared the TCRbeta library using unique molecular identifiers, the study reports. TCRdb passed the PCR reads through MiXCR, listing each CDR3 protein once. The table has about a million distinct CDR3 sequences, about 30% seen once; the top ten hold 28%. The sample here was PBMCs, mostly from graft donor cells, taken 360 days after TCRalphabeta/CD19-depleted stem cell transplant. The receptors were gathered from a boy younger than two who had a stem cell transplant for SCID, so the T cells may come from the graft donor.

DNA of the CDR3: TGCAGTGCTAGCGTGGGCTTTGGGATGAACACTGAAGCTTTCTTT. Protein sequence: CSASVGFGMNTEAFF. This chain connects TRBV20-1 to TRBJ1-1; D ambiguous. V lost 3 bases and J lost 0, with 14 bases in between. This CDR3 comprises 15 residues. The V gene's germline CDR1 is DFQATT and CDR2 SNEGSKA (reference sequence).

This clonotype was seen a handful of times. The chain carries TRBV11-2 and TRBJ2-2; TRBD2 matches at 8 bases. CDR3 length equals 14 residues. The germline gives CDR1 SGHAT, CDR2 FQNNGV. V dropped 10 bases and J dropped 6; count of bases not matched to a gene: 10. The CDR3 sequence is CATTGGAFPGELFF. DNA for the CDR3: TGTGCCACCACCGGGGGGGCGTTCCCCGGGGAGCTGTTTTTT.

The chain combines TRBV28 with TRBJ2-7; 7 positions agree with TRBD1. Looked up from germline, CDR1 is MDHEN and CDR2 is SYDVKM. V lost 6 bases and J lost 1; bases outside the gene matches: 6. This CDR3 is built from 14 residues. The CDR3 spells CASSQSDRSYEQYF. DNA of the CDR3: TGTGCCAGCAGCCAATCGGACAGGTCCTACGAGCAGTACTTC.

The rearrangement links TRBV6-2 or TRBV6-3 to TRBJ2-4; D is perhaps TRBD2 (6 bases). Germline CDR1 and CDR2: MNHEY and SVGEGT. Trimming took off 6 bases at V and 4 bases at J, with 16 bases between the two ends. CDR3 length equals 15 residues. The CDR3 nucleotides read TGTGCCAGCAGCCCCGCGGGAAAAGGAAAAAACATTCAGTACTTC. Amino acids: CASSPAGKGKNIQYF.

This clonotype was detected ten times or more. The germline gene is not matched at one end of the junction; a read error may be the cause. The chain is built from TRBV12-3 or TRBV12-4 and TRBJ1-1; D possibly corresponds to TRBD1 (5 bases). The CDR3 runs 15 residues. The CDR3 DNA reads TGCGCCAGCAGCCCCGGGCAGGGAATGAACACTGAAGCTTTCTTT. It yields the protein CASSPGQGMNTEAFF.

This clonotype was detected a few times. The chain combines TRBV4-2 with TRBJ2-1; D is unclear. V was shortened by 4 bases and J by 9 bases, with 19 bases between the two germline ends. The CDR3 is 15 residues long. CDR1 is LGHNA, CDR2 YNFKEQ, per germline. CDR3 sequence: CASSPRVPDDGEQFF. The CDR3 DNA reads as TGTGCCAGCAGCCCTAGGGTCCCCGACGACGGTGAGCAGTTCTTC.

The chain joins TRBV10-3 to TRBJ1-1, with D uncertain. Germline V lookup: CDR1 ENHRY, CDR2 SYGVKD. Trimming pared 7 bases from V and 3 bases from J, leaving 15 bases between. This CDR3 comprises 14 residues. As DNA, the CDR3 is TGTGCCATCAAGGGTGGGGAGTGGGACACTGAAGCTTTCTTT. This translates into CAIKGGEWDTEAFF.

A few counts support this clonotype. The V and J genes are TRBV20-1 and TRBJ2-7; 7 nucleotides match TRBD1. The CDR3 spans 13 residues. Germline assignment: CDR1 DFQATT and CDR2 SNEGSKA (reference sequence). With V trimmed by 8 bases and J by 2 bases, 9 bases remained unmatched. For the CDR3, the DNA is TGCAGTACCTCGACAGGGAGTACCTACGAGCAGTACTTC. This sequence encodes CSTSTGSTYEQYF.

There are a few counts of this clonotype. This rearrangement joins TRBV7-8 to TRBJ2-7; D might be TRBD1 (5 bases). Trimming removed 5 bases from V and 3 bases from J, with 20 bases in between. This CDR3 comprises 16 residues. The germline CDR1 and CDR2 sequences are SGHVS and FQNEAQ. Written as DNA, the CDR3 is TGTGCCAGCAGCCCGACCGCGGACGGACAATTCTACGAGCAGTACTTC. Its translation is CASSPTADGQFYEQYF.

This clonotype was recorded only once. The chain combines TRBV6-1 with TRBJ1-5; D gene uncertain. V was shortened by 0 bases and J by 3 bases, with 12 bases between the two germline ends. CDR3 size: 16 residues. The germline gives CDR1 MNHNS, CDR2 SASEGT. The CDR3 is CASSEARYRINQPQHF. The CDR3 DNA follows: TGTGCCAGCAGTGAAGCGCGGTACAGAATCAATCAGCCCCAGCATTTT.

There are many counts of this clonotype. Here the CDR3 DNA reads TGTGCCAGCAGCTCAGGGGACAATGAGCAGTTCTTC. Translating it yields CASSSGDNEQFF. The chain carries TRBV12-3 or TRBV12-4 and TRBJ2-1, with D possibly being TRBD1 (6 bases). The CDR3 is 12 residues long. V shed 6 bases and J shed 5 bases, with 8 bases lying between them.

The genes are TRBV10-3 and TRBJ2-5; D is uncertain. This CDR3 is 12 amino acids long. Germline V CDR1 and CDR2: ENHRY, SYGVKD. Trimming pared 0 bases from V and 7 bases from J, leaving 6 bases between. CDR3 DNA: TGTGCCATCAGTGAGTCGTACCGGACCCAGTACTTC. Encoded protein: CAISESYRTQYF.

This clonotype was seen more than once but under ten times. V and J are TRBV5-1 and TRBJ2-3; the match to TRBD1 covers 7 bases. CDR1 and CDR2 from the germline V gene are SGHRS and YFSETQ. This CDR3 spans 15 amino acids. V lost 5 bases to trimming and J lost 0 bases; unmatched junction nucleotides: 6. The CDR3 DNA reads as TGCGCCAGCAGGCACATCAGGGGGAGCACAGATACGCAGTATTTT. This translates into CASRHIRGSTDTQYF.

This clonotype appeared a few times. The chain combines TRBV18 with TRBJ2-1, with TRBD1 matching over 9 bases. The CDR3 is 16 amino acids. From germline, CDR1 is KGHSH and CDR2 LQKENI. V was clipped by 3 bases and J by 3 bases; unmatched bases: 6. This CDR3 reads CASSPNRDRVYNEQFF. DNA for the CDR3: TGTGCCAGCTCACCGAACCGGGACAGGGTCTACAATGAGCAGTTCTTC. Together with reference TRBV18 and TRBJ2-1, the CDR3 gives the full variable domain: NAGVMQNPRHLVRRRGQEARLRCSPMKGHSHVYWYRQLPEEGLKFMVYLQKENIIDESGMPKERFSAEFPKEGPSILRIQQVVRGDSAAYFCASSPNRDRVYNEQFFGPGTRLTVL.

On this clonotype itself: Since the CDR3 does not end with the conserved phenylalanine or tryptophan, this likely comes from a read error. The rearrangement uses TRBV6-1 and TRBJ1-5, with 9 bases lining up with TRBD1. The germline gives CDR1 MNHNS, CDR2 SASEGT. The CDR3 has 15 amino acids. Trimming at V came to 6 bases and at J to 6 bases, leaving 9 bases not matched to a gene. CDR3 protein: CASSAPGTGSQPQHC. Written as DNA, the CDR3 is TGTGCCAGCAGCGCCCCCGGGACAGGGTCTCAGCCCCAGCATTGT.

The rearrangement links TRBV5-1 to TRBJ2-5; the D gene is possibly TRBD1 (5 bases). Germline CDR1 reads SGHRS; CDR2 reads YFSETQ. Trimming removed 2 bases from V and 2 bases from J, with 16 bases in between. The CDR3 spans 16 residues. CDR3 coding DNA: TGCGCCAGCAGCTTCAGGGCAGTGAGCAATCAAGAGACCCAGTACTTC. Its protein is CASSFRAVSNQETQYF. Full variable domain (remainder filled in from reference TRBV5-1 and TRBJ2-5): KAGVTQTPRYLIKTRGQQVTLSCSPISGHRSVSWYQQTPGQGLQFLFEYFSETQRNKGNFPGRFSGRQFSNSRSEMNVSTLELGDSALYLCASSFRAVSNQETQYFGPGTRLLVL.

This chain uses TRBV4-1 with TRBJ2-1; D unclear. The V gene lost 1 base and the J gene lost 0 bases, with 10 bases spanning the gap. In germline, CDR1 is MGHRA, CDR2 YSYEKL. The CDR3 runs to 16 residues. The CDR3 spells CASSQGVMSSYNEQFF. The CDR3 DNA reads TGCGCCAGCAGCCAAGGGGTGATGAGCTCCTACAATGAGCAGTTCTTC.

The genes are TRBV10-3 and TRBJ2-7, with 11 bases fitting TRBD2. This CDR3 region has 16 residues. CDR1 and CDR2 (germline): ENHRY, SYGVKD. V lost 4 bases to trimming and J lost 5 bases; unmatched junction nucleotides: 10. The CDR3 sequence is CAISVGLAGGIDEQYF. DNA for the CDR3: TGTGCCATCAGTGTTGGGCTAGCGGGGGGTATCGACGAGCAGTACTTC.

The chain recombines TRBV27 with TRBJ1-1; 8 bases agree with TRBD1. The CDR3 loop spans 14 amino acids. V gave up 5 bases and J gave up 5 bases; unmatched junction bases: 7. CDR1 is MNHEY and CDR2 is SMNVEV in the germline V gene (reference sequence). The CDR3 bases are TGTGCCAGCAGTCGGACAGGGCTGATGACTGAAGCTTTCTTT. Encoded protein: CASSRTGLMTEAFF.